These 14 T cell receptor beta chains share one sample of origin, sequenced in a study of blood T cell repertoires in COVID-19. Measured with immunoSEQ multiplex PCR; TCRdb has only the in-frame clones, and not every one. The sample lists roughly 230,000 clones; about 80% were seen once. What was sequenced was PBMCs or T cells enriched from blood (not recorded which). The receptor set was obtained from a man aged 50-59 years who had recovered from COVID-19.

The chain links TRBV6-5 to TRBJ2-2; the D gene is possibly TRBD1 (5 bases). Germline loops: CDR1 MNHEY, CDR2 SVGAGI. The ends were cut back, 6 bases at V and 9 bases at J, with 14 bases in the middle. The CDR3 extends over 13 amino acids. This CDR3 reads CASSPPRARELFF. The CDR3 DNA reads TGTGCCAGCAGCCCGCCCAGGGCCCGGGAGCTGTTTTTT.

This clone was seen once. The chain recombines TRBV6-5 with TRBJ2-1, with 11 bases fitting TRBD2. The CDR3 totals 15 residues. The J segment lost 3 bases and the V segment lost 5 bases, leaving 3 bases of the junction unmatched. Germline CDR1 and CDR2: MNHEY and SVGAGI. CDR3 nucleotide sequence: TGTGCCAGCAGTCGACTAGCGGGGATCTACAATGAGCAGTTCTTC. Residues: CASSRLAGIYNEQFF.

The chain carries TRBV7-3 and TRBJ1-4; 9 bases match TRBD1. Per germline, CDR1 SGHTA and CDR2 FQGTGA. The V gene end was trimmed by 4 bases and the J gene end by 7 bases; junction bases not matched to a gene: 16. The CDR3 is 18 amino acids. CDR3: CASSSYRDREPVSEKLFF. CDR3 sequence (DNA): TGTGCCAGCAGCTCGTACCGGGACAGGGAACCAGTAAGTGAAAAACTGTTTTTT.

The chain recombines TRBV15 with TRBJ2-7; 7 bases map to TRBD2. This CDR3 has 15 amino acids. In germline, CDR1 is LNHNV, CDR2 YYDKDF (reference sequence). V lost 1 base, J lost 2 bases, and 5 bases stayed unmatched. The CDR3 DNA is TGTGCCACCAGCAGAGGGGGAGGGAACCCCTACGAGCAGTACTTC. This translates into CATSRGGGNPYEQYF. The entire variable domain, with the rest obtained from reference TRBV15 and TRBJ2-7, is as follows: DAMVIQNPRYQVTQFGKPVTLSCSQTLNHNVMYWYQQKSSQAPKLLFHYYDKDFNNEADTPDNFQSRRPNTSFCFLDIRSPGLGDTAMYLCATSRGGGNPYEQYFGPGTRLTVT.

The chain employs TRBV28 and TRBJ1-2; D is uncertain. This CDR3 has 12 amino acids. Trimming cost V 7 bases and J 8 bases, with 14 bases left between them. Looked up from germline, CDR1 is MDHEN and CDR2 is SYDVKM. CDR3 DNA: TGTGCCAGCATGAGGGCGCAACGAGGCTACACCTTC. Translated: CASMRAQRGYTF.

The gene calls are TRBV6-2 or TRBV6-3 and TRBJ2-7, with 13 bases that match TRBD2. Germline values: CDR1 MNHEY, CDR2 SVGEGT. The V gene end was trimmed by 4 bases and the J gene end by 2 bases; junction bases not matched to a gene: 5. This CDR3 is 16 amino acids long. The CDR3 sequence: CASSLRTSGGTYEQYF. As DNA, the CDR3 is TGTGCCAGCAGTTTACGGACTAGCGGGGGCACCTACGAGCAGTACTTC.

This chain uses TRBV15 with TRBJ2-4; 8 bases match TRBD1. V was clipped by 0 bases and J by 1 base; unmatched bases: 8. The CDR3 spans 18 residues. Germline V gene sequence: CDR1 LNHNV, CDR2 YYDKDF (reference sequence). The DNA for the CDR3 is TGTGCCACCAGCAGAGATAATCGACAGGGGAGCGCCAAAAACATTCAGTACTTC. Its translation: CATSRDNRQGSAKNIQYF. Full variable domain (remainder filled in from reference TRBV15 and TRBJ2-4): DAMVIQNPRYQVTQFGKPVTLSCSQTLNHNVMYWYQQKSSQAPKLLFHYYDKDFNNEADTPDNFQSRRPNTSFCFLDIRSPGLGDTAMYLCATSRDNRQGSAKNIQYFGAGTRLSVL.

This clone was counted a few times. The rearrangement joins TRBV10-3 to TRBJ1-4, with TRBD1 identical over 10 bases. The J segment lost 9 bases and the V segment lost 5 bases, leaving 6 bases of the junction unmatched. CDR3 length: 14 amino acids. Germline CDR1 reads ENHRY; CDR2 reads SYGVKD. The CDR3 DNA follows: TGTGCCATCAGTTCGACAGGGGGCGCGAAAAAACTGTTTTTT. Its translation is CAISSTGGAKKLFF.

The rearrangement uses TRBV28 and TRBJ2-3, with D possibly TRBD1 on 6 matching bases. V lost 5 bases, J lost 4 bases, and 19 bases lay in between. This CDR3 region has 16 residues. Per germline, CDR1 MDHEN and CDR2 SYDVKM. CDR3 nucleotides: TGTGCCAGCAGTCAGACAGGCCCTGTCGATGCAGATACGCAGTATTTT. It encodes CASSQTGPVDADTQYF.

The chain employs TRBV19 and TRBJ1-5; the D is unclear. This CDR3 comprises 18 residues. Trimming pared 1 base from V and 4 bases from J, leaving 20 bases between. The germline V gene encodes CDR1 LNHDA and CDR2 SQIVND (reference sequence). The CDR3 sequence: CASSIGQPAVAGNQPQHF. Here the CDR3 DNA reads TGTGCCAGTAGTATAGGGCAGCCAGCGGTGGCGGGAAATCAGCCCCAGCATTTT.

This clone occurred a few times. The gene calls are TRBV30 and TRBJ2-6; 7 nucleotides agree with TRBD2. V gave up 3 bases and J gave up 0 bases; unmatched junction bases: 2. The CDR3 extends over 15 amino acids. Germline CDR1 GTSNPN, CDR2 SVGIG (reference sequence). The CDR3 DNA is TGTGCCTGGAGGGGGGGGAGCTCTGGGGCCAACGTCCTGACTTTC. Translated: CAWRGGSSGANVLTF.

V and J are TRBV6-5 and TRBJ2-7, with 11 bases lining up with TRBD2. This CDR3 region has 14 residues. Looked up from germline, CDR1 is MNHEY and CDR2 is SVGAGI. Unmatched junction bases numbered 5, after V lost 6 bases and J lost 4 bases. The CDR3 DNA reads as TGTGCCAGCAGAGAGACTAGCGGGATTTACGAGCAGTACTTC. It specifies CASRETSGIYEQYF.

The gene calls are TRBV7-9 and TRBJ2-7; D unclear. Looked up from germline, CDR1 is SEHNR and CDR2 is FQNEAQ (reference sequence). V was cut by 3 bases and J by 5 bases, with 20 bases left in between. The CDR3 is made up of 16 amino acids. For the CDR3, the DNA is TGTGCCAGCAGCTTCCCCGAGAAGTCCCTTCTCCACGAGCAGTACTTC. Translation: CASSFPEKSLLHEQYF.

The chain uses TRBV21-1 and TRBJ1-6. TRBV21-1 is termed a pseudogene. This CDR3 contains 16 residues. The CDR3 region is CASSNTGVGINSPLHF. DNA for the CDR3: TGTGCCAGCAGCAACACCGGAGTCGGGATTAATTCACCCCTCCACTTT.